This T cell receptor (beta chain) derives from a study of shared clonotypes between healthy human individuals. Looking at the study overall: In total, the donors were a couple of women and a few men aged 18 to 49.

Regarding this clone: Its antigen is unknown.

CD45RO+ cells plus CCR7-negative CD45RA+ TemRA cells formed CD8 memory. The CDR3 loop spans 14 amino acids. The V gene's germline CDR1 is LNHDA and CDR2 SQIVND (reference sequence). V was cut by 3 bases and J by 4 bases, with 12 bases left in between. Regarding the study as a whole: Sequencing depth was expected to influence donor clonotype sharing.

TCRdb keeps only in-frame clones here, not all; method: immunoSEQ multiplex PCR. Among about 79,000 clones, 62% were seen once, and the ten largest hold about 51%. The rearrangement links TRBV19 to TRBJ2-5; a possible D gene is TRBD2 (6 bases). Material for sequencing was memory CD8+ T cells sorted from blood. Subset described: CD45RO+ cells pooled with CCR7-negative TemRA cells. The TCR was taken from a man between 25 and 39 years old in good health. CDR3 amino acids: CASSIMGTSETQYF. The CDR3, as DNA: TGTGCCAGTAGTATCATGGGGACTTCAGAGACCCAGTACTTC.